These 25 T cell receptor beta chains came from one sample sequenced in a study of blood T cells in healthy people across ages (dated by TCRdb to between 2014 and 2017). The protocol used for the library was 5' RACE. For sequencing, an Illumina HiSeq 2500 was employed. The second PCR ran for about 7 to 11 cycles and used a J-beta primer mix along with a sample-barcoded 5' primer. Starting from the raw public reads, TCRdb applied fastp trimming at Q25, assembled clones with MiXCR and retained in-frame beta chains. Duplicate CDR3 protein sequences are folded into a single record with the most common DNA and genes. This sample gives about 1.8 million distinct CDR3 sequences in total; roughly 49% of them show up just once. 2% to 2.5% of the sample goes to the ten largest clones. Sequenced: blood. Receptors were obtained from a woman between 40 and 50 years old in good health.

The chain carries TRBV4-3 and TRBJ2-1; weak D call: TRBD1 (7 bases). The DNA end favors TRBJ2-7, so the J call may be wrong. This CDR3 region has 16 residues. Germline assignment: CDR1 LGHNA and CDR2 YSLEER. DNA of the CDR3: TGCGCCAGCAGCCAAGATCGCGGGACAGTTTCCAATGAGCAGTACTTC. This encodes CASSQDRGTVSNEQYF.

This clonotype was counted a few times. The rearrangement joins TRBV29-1 to TRBJ2-3; D call uncertain. From germline, CDR1 is SQVTM and CDR2 ANQGSEA. V lost 6 bases and J 6 bases, leaving 10 bases between the germline ends. The CDR3 has 11 amino acids. The CDR3 loop is CSVQKQDTQYF. CDR3 nucleotides: TGCAGCGTCCAGAAACAGGATACGCAGTATTTT.

The chain uses TRBV7-2 and TRBJ1-5; the match to TRBD1 covers 9 bases. Germline V lookup: CDR1 SGHTA, CDR2 FQGNSA. The CDR3 extends over 16 amino acids. V gave up 5 bases and J gave up 4 bases; unmatched junction bases: 9. The CDR3 spells CASSPSGTGSNQPQHF. The CDR3 DNA reads as TGTGCCAGCAGCCCATCCGGGACAGGGTCGAATCAGCCCCAGCATTTT.

Comment on this clonotype: As the CDR3 is not closed by the conserved phenylalanine or tryptophan, this likely results from a read error. It is unclear where the CDR3 begins or ends on the DNA, so no DNA is shown, and the CDR3 is as TCRdb lists it. The genes are TRBV12-3 or TRBV12-4 and TRBJ2-3; the listed D gene, TRBD1, was not tested against the DNA. The CDR3 adds up to 11 amino acids, both ends counted. The CDR3 sequence: CASGRVDTEYS.

This clonotype was counted only a few times. This chain links TRBV7-2 with TRBJ2-7; D might be TRBD1 or TRBD2, each matching 5 bases. CDR1 and CDR2 (germline): SGHTA, FQGNSA. The CDR3 spans 16 residues. The V end lost 6 bases, the J end lost 2 bases, and 20 bases lay between the germline ends. The CDR3 nucleotides are TGTGCCAGCAGAACAACCTCGGGACGGGGAACCTACGAGCAGTACTTC. The encoded protein is CASRTTSGRGTYEQYF.

The chain uses TRBV20-1 and TRBJ2-4, with 13 bases aligning to TRBD2. The germline V gene encodes CDR1 DFQATT and CDR2 SNEGSKA (reference sequence). The J segment lost 7 bases and the V segment lost 0 bases, leaving 3 bases of the junction unmatched. This CDR3 is 15 amino acids long. CDR3: CSARDTTSGGNIQYF. CDR3 bases: TGCAGTGCTAGAGATACGACTAGCGGGGGGAACATTCAGTACTTC.

The V call is TRBV20-1, the J call TRBJ1-1, with D possibly TRBD1 on 5 matching bases. CDR1 DFQATT and CDR2 SNEGSKA come from the germline V gene (reference sequence). The V and J ends lost 3 bases and 1 base respectively, with 15 bases between them. The CDR3 has 15 amino acids. The CDR3 reads CSASSGGPANTEAFF. The CDR3 nucleotides read TGCAGTGCTAGTAGTGGGGGACCGGCGAACACTGAAGCTTTCTTT.

V is TRBV7-2 and J is TRBJ2-3, with unresolved D. Germline values: CDR1 SGHTA, CDR2 FQGNSA. V lost 1 base, J lost 0 bases, and 8 bases lay in between. This CDR3 has 15 residues. In DNA, the CDR3 is TGTGCCAGCAGCTTAGTCTTGGTTAGCACAGATACGCAGTATTTT. Translation gives CASSLVLVSTDTQYF. The full variable domain, in which reference TRBV7-2 and TRBJ2-3 provide the parts outside the CDR3, is GAGVSQSPSNKVTEKGKDVELRCDPISGHTALYWYRQSLGQGLEFLIYFQGNSAPDKSGLPSDRFSAERTGGSVSTLTIQRTQQEDSAVYLCASSLVLVSTDTQYFGPGTRLTVL.

The count of this clonotype is one. V usage is TRBV6-1 and J usage is TRBJ2-3; 13 bases are shared with TRBD2. After removal of 5 bases from V and 0 bases from J, the junction contained 5 bases not matched to a gene. This CDR3 spans 17 amino acids. Germline loops: CDR1 MNHNS, CDR2 SASEGT. CDR3 DNA: TGTGCCAGCAGTACGACTAGCGGGGGGCCTAGCACAGATACGCAGTATTTT. It yields the protein CASSTTSGGPSTDTQYF.

This clonotype was recorded many times. This chain connects TRBV7-2 to TRBJ2-1; TRBD2 matches 12 bases. The CDR3 totals 17 residues. CDR1 SGHTA and CDR2 FQGNSA come from the germline V gene. J was trimmed by 1 base and V by 6 bases; bases with no gene match: 7. CDR3 region: CASSDPSGGASYNEQFF. DNA of the CDR3: TGTGCCAGCAGTGATCCTAGCGGGGGGGCATCCTACAATGAGCAGTTCTTC.

The J gene is TRBJ2-1, the V gene TRBV5-1, with TRBD1 identical over 8 bases. The germline V gene has CDR1 SGHRS and CDR2 YFSETQ. The CDR3 sequence is 17 residues long. Germline trimming cut 4 bases from V and 6 bases from J; bases unmatched to any gene: 15. CDR3 coding DNA: TGCGCCAGCAGCATGACATCTGGGACAGGAAAGACCAATGAGCAGTTCTTC. Residues: CASSMTSGTGKTNEQFF.

This clonotype was detected only a few times. The V gene is TRBV4-3, the J gene TRBJ1-4; possible D gene TRBD1, 6 bases. V lost 3 bases, J lost 0 bases, and 8 bases lay in between. Germline loops: CDR1 LGHNA, CDR2 YSLEER. CDR3 size: 15 residues. The CDR3 reads CASSQYRATNEKLFF. In DNA form, the CDR3 reads TGCGCCAGCAGCCAGTACAGGGCAACTAATGAAAAACTGTTTTTT.

The genes are TRBV7-2 and TRBJ2-5; 9 bases map to TRBD2. The CDR3 has 15 amino acids. The V gene end was trimmed by 5 bases and the J gene end by 5 bases; junction bases not matched to a gene: 9. Germline V lookup: CDR1 SGHTA, CDR2 FQGNSA. CDR3: CASSPLGSGGETQYF. The CDR3 DNA reads TGTGCCAGCAGCCCCCTTGGTAGCGGGGGTGAGACCCAGTACTTC.

This clonotype was seen a handful of times. The rearrangement links TRBV20-1 to TRBJ1-6; unclear D gene. This CDR3 is 15 amino acids long. The V end was cut by 0 bases, the J end by 7 bases, with 13 bases between. Germline V gives CDR1 DFQATT, CDR2 SNEGSKA (reference sequence). This CDR3 reads CSARDLKVGNSPLHF. For the CDR3, the DNA is TGCAGTGCTAGAGATCTGAAGGTGGGAAATTCACCCCTCCACTTT.

This clonotype was recorded a few times. The chain employs TRBV6-2 or TRBV6-3 and TRBJ2-5; D unresolved. Trimming shortened V by 7 bases and J by 2 bases, and 11 bases separated the two germline ends. The CDR3 runs 13 residues. CDR1 is MNHEY, CDR2 SVGEGT, per germline. CDR3 residues: CASTRYGQETQYF. The CDR3 bases are TGTGCCAGCACCCGTTACGGTCAAGAGACCCAGTACTTC.

This chain links TRBV20-1 with TRBJ2-1; 7 bases map to TRBD2. Germline trimming cut 3 bases from V and 3 bases from J; bases unmatched to any gene: 5. CDR3 size: 14 residues. Germline lookup yields CDR1 DFQATT and CDR2 SNEGSKA (reference sequence). The DNA for the CDR3 is TGCAGTGCTAGGCCGCGGACTAGCTACAATGAGCAGTTCTTC. This codes for CSARPRTSYNEQFF.

In its sample, this clonotype was seen a few times. CDR3 nucleotides: TGTGCCAGCAGTTATTCCTGGCCAGAAGAGACCCAGTACTTC. This sequence encodes CASSYSWPEETQYF. The chain carries TRBV6-5 and TRBJ2-5; D gene ambiguous. This CDR3 region has 14 residues. CDR1 MNHEY and CDR2 SVGAGI come from the germline V gene. Deletions cut 3 bases from V and 3 bases from J, with 11 bases between.

This clonotype was detected a few times. This chain links TRBV2 with TRBJ2-6, with D unclear. V was pared by 6 bases and J by 0 bases, with 21 bases between. The CDR3 length is 19 residues. Germline CDR1 SNHLY, CDR2 FYNNEI. CDR3 residues: CASSGTLGPRNSGANVLTF. The CDR3 bases are TGTGCCAGCAGCGGAACCCTAGGACCCCGCAACTCTGGGGCCAACGTCCTGACTTTC.

A word on this clonotype: A read error may account for a junction end that differs from germline. The rearrangement links TRBV6-2 or TRBV6-3 to TRBJ2-3; D is possibly TRBD2 (5 bases). This CDR3 has 17 residues. The germline gives CDR1 MNHEY, CDR2 SVGEGT. CDR3 sequence reads: CACSYVSDWDVSDTQYF. In nucleotides, the CDR3 is TGTGCCTGCAGTTACGTGTCGGACTGGGATGTGTCAGATACGCAGTATTTT.

This clonotype was detected a few times. V gene TRBV20-1 combines with J gene TRBJ2-1; TRBD2 might be the D (6 bases). Trimming removed 0 bases from V and 6 bases from J, with 15 bases in between. CDR3 length: 15 amino acids. Germline V gene sequence: CDR1 DFQATT, CDR2 SNEGSKA (reference sequence). Here the CDR3 reads CSARDPRGRGNEQFF. The CDR3 bases are TGCAGTGCTAGAGATCCGCGGGGACGAGGCAATGAGCAGTTCTTC.

A few counts support this clonotype. The V and J genes are TRBV6-5 and TRBJ2-3; no reliable D call. The CDR3 contains 12 residues. Trimming shortened V by 4 bases and J by 5 bases, and 7 bases separated the two germline ends. Germline assignment: CDR1 MNHEY and CDR2 SVGAGI. CDR3 loop: CASSSWLDTQYF. For the CDR3, the DNA is TGTGCCAGCAGTTCTTGGCTAGATACGCAGTATTTT.

This sequence joins TRBV12-3 or TRBV12-4 and TRBJ1-6; TRBD1 might be the D (5 bases). The CDR3 is 15 residues long. Trimming removed 3 bases at V and 5 bases at J, with 11 bases between. The CDR3 coding sequence is TGTGCCAGCAGTTTCGTAGGACAACATAATTCACCCCTCCACTTT. Its protein product is CASSFVGQHNSPLHF.

To note about this clonotype: It differs at one base from a far larger clone, so likely a read error. J is TRBJ2-7 and V is TRBV6-5; D is unclear. This CDR3 is built from 11 residues. Germline values: CDR1 MNHEY, CDR2 SVGAGI. In DNA form, the CDR3 reads TGTACCAGCAGTTGGGGCTACGAGCAGTACTTC. This gives the protein CTSSWGYEQYF.

The chain is built from TRBV9 and TRBJ2-2, with TRBD2 matching 9 bases. The CDR3 has 16 amino acids. Germline V gene sequence: CDR1 SGDLS, CDR2 YYNGEE. Trimming at V came to 6 bases and at J to 4 bases, leaving 10 bases not matched to a gene. The CDR3 spells CASTSGAGGVTGELFF. The DNA of the CDR3 is TGTGCCAGCACCAGCGGAGCGGGGGGCGTCACCGGGGAGCTGTTTTTT.

The V call is TRBV20-1, the J call TRBJ2-3, with no clear D. This CDR3 spans 13 amino acids. Trimming cost V 0 bases and J 9 bases, with 13 bases left between them. Germline V gene lookup returns CDR1 DFQATT and CDR2 SNEGSKA (reference sequence). This CDR3 reads CSARDPMRGTQYF. The CDR3 bases are TGCAGTGCTAGAGATCCGATGAGAGGCACGCAGTATTTT.